The 21 T cell receptor beta chains below all came from one sample that was sequenced in a study of circulating and synovial CD4+ cells in juvenile arthritis. Assay: immunoSEQ multiplex PCR; the TCRdb copy retains only in-frame clones and omits some. The repertoire holds tens of thousands of clones, with 94% as singletons. Sequenced: CD4+ T cells from blood. These TCRs come from a human donor with juvenile idiopathic arthritis.

The chain carries TRBV5-1 and TRBJ2-5; D perhaps matches TRBD1 (5 bases). The DNA matches TRBJ2-7 better at its end, which makes the J call doubtful. The CDR3 totals 14 residues. Germline V CDR1 and CDR2: SGHRS, YFSETQ. This CDR3 is CASSFLGESYEQYF. CDR3 bases: TGCGCCAGCAGCTTTCTAGGGGAATCCTACGAGCAGTACTTC.

This clone was detected only once. This chain uses TRBV5-6 with TRBJ2-3; perhaps TRBD2 as D (6 bases). This CDR3 contains 14 residues. Per germline, CDR1 SGHDT and CDR2 YYEEEE. Trimming stripped 2 bases from V and 0 bases from J, with 7 bases between. CDR3 coding DNA: TGTGCCAGCAGCTTCGGGACTAGCACAGATACGCAGTATTTT. It is translated as CASSFGTSTDTQYF. The variable domain in full, with the rest retrieved from reference TRBV5-6 and TRBJ2-3, is DAGVTQSPTHLIKTRGQQVTLRCSPKSGHDTVSWYQQALGQGPQFIFQYYEEEERQRGNFPDRFSGHQFPNYSSELNVNALLLGDSALYLCASSFGTSTDTQYFGPGTRLTVL.

This chain uses TRBV6-1 with TRBJ1-3; the D gene is possibly TRBD1 (6 bases). V was clipped by 4 bases and J by 0 bases, with 10 bases between them. From germline, CDR1 is MNHNS and CDR2 SASEGT. The CDR3 spans 15 residues. CDR3 sequence reads: CASSVDSNSGNTIYF. In nucleotides, the CDR3 is TGTGCCAGCAGTGTGGACAGCAACTCTGGAAACACCATATATTTT.

Here the CDR3 reads CASSLSVGTQTYGYTF. In nucleotides, the CDR3 is TGTGCCAGCAGCTTGTCCGTCGGGACACAAACTTATGGCTACACCTTC. The chain employs TRBV5-4 and TRBJ1-2; tentatively, D is TRBD1 (6 bases). The CDR3 runs 16 residues. Germline lookup yields CDR1 SGHNT and CDR2 YYREEE (reference sequence). Trimming took 1 base from V and 5 from J, leaving 18 bases between them.

The J gene is TRBJ2-7, the V gene TRBV6-1; 11 bases agree with TRBD2. V shed 5 bases, J shed 6 bases, and the junction held 6 bases outside the gene matches. The CDR3 is made up of 14 amino acids. Germline V gene sequence: CDR1 MNHNS, CDR2 SASEGT. CDR3 nucleotides: TGTGCCAGCAGTCCCCTAGCGGGGGGTGTCGAGCAGTACTTC. Its translation is CASSPLAGGVEQYF.

This clone was seen a single time. V usage is TRBV5-1 and J usage is TRBJ2-1; D perhaps matches TRBD1 (5 bases). CDR1 is SGHRS, CDR2 YFSETQ, per germline. The CDR3 runs 13 residues. The ends were cut back, 7 bases at V and 6 bases at J, with 14 bases in the middle. The CDR3 sequence: CASGMIDSNEQFF. In nucleotides, the CDR3 is TGCGCCAGCGGAATGATCGACAGCAATGAGCAGTTCTTC.

The chain is built from TRBV5-1 and TRBJ2-6, with D possibly being TRBD1 (5 bases). The germline CDR1 and CDR2 sequences are SGHRS and YFSETQ. There are 15 residues in the CDR3. Between the trimmed V and J ends, which lost 0 bases and 2 bases, there was a span of 6 bases. CDR3 in amino acids: CASSLVRAGANVLTF. In DNA form, the CDR3 reads TGCGCCAGCAGCTTGGTCAGGGCTGGGGCCAACGTCCTGACTTTC.

The genes are TRBV4-1 and TRBJ2-7; 11 bases map to TRBD2. The CDR3 is 17 amino acids. V dropped 4 bases and J dropped 1; count of bases not matched to a gene: 9. CDR1 and CDR2 from the germline V gene are MGHRA and YSYEKL. The CDR3 coding sequence is TGCGCCAGCAGCCCGTTCCCTAGCGGGGGGCCTTCCTACGAGCAGTACTTC. Translated: CASSPFPSGGPSYEQYF.

This clone has only one observation. The chain couples TRBV7-6 to TRBJ1-6; 9 positions agree with TRBD1. Germline CDR1 is SGHVS and CDR2 is FNYEAQ. The CDR3 loop spans 16 amino acids. The V and J ends lost 5 bases and 7 bases, in that order; junction bases with no gene match: 9. The CDR3 DNA sequence: TGTGCCAGCAGCCTCACCAGGGGACAGGGAAATTCACCCCTCCACTTT. The encoded protein is CASSLTRGQGNSPLHF.

This clone was counted a single time. The V and J genes are TRBV4-3 and TRBJ2-7, with D possibly TRBD2 on 5 matching bases. Per the germline V gene, CDR1 is LGHNA and CDR2 is YSLEER. The CDR3 consists of 17 residues. V lost 1 base and J lost 3, with 19 bases in between. The CDR3 region is CASSQGGRSASLYEQYF. DNA for the CDR3: TGCGCCAGCAGCCAAGGAGGGCGGTCCGCCTCCCTCTACGAGCAGTACTTC.

The chain recombines TRBV12-5 with TRBJ2-2; possibly TRBD1 for D (5 bases). Per germline, CDR1 LGHNT and CDR2 FRNRAP. The V end lost 0 bases, the J end lost 6 bases, and 11 bases lay between the germline ends. This CDR3 spans 15 amino acids. CDR3 nucleotide sequence: TGTGCTAGTGGTTTGGTTACAGGATTCCCCGGGGAGCTGTTTTTT. It translates to CASGLVTGFPGELFF.

The sample holds one count of this clone. The rearrangement uses TRBV5-1 and TRBJ2-5; D is possibly TRBD1 (5 bases). Germline V gene lookup returns CDR1 SGHRS and CDR2 YFSETQ. The length of the CDR3 is 14 residues. V lost 1 base and J 5 bases, leaving 12 bases between the germline ends. The DNA for the CDR3 is TGCGCCAGCAGCTTGCAGCAGGGTTTCGAGACCCAGTACTTC. This gives the protein CASSLQQGFETQYF.

The chain joins TRBV9 to TRBJ1-2; 11 bases are shared with TRBD1. The V gene end was trimmed by 4 bases and the J gene end by 2 bases; junction bases not matched to a gene: 7. The CDR3 sequence is 16 residues long. Looked up from germline, CDR1 is SGDLS and CDR2 is YYNGEE. The CDR3 reads CASSPRTGGSNYGYTF. The CDR3 DNA reads TGTGCCAGCAGCCCTCGGACAGGGGGCTCGAACTATGGCTACACCTTC.

The rearrangement links TRBV2 to TRBJ2-3; D is possibly TRBD2 (7 bases). Deletions cut 7 bases from V and 5 bases from J, with 31 bases between. CDR3 length: 19 amino acids. CDR1 is SNHLY, CDR2 FYNNEI, per germline. This CDR3 is CASTRGGWTPHEREDTQYF. The DNA for the CDR3 is TGTGCCAGCACTAGGGGGGGATGGACTCCACACGAACGGGAAGATACGCAGTATTTT.

The chain has TRBV29-1 and TRBJ2-3; D remains unclear. Trimming removed 6 bases from V and 4 bases from J, with 17 bases in between. Germline CDR1 and CDR2: SQVTM and ANQGSEA. CDR3 length equals 14 residues. The CDR3 DNA sequence: TGCAGCGTATCGCCGATAGCTATTGCAGATACGCAGTATTTT. It translates to CSVSPIAIADTQYF.

The chain joins TRBV2 to TRBJ2-3; 7 nucleotides line up with TRBD2. Germline loops: CDR1 SNHLY, CDR2 FYNNEI. The CDR3 has 17 residues. V shed 6 bases, J shed 2 bases, and the junction held 14 bases outside the gene matches. The CDR3 DNA reads as TGTGCCAGCAGAAAAGAAGCGGGGCTTTTATACACAGATACGCAGTATTTT. This sequence encodes CASRKEAGLLYTDTQYF.

This clone was recorded once. The chain recombines TRBV14 with TRBJ2-1; a possible D gene is TRBD1 (6 bases). Germline loops: CDR1 SGHDN, CDR2 FVKESK. The CDR3 has 16 amino acids. V was pared by 4 bases and J by 5 bases, with 18 bases between. In nucleotides, the CDR3 is TGTGCCAGCAGCCCTCGACCAACTAGGGACAACAATGAGCAGTTCTTC. Its protein product is CASSPRPTRDNNEQFF.

This chain joins TRBV4-1 and TRBJ2-2; TRBD2 is a possible D gene (6 bases). The CDR3 has 16 residues. Germline assignment: CDR1 MGHRA and CDR2 YSYEKL. The V and J ends lost 0 bases and 5 bases respectively, with 13 bases between them. The CDR3 loop is CASSQDRVGRTGELFF. The CDR3 bases are TGCGCCAGCAGCCAAGACCGGGTAGGGAGGACCGGGGAGCTGTTTTTT.

CDR3 sequence (DNA): TGTGCCAGCAGCCTTGGGCGAGAGCAGTACTTC. Translation gives CASSLGREQYF. The genes are TRBV6-5 and TRBJ2-5; no reliable D call. Per the germline V gene, CDR1 is MNHEY and CDR2 is SVGAGI. The length of the CDR3 is 11 residues. The ends were cut back, 6 bases at V and 11 bases at J, with 13 bases in the middle.

The CDR3 is CASSLGTALSGNTIYF. Written as DNA, the CDR3 is TGTGCCAGCAGCCTCGGGACTGCGCTCTCTGGAAACACCATATATTTT. The chain recombines TRBV7-2 with TRBJ1-3, with a weak D call TRBD1 (5 bases). This CDR3 spans 16 amino acids. The germline V and J ends were trimmed by 5 bases and 0 bases, with 14 bases remaining between them. Looked up from germline, CDR1 is SGHTA and CDR2 is FQGNSA.

Written as DNA, the CDR3 is TGTGCCAGCAGCCTGGACAGGGGGCCTGGTATATACGAGCAGTACTTC. Translated, it gives CASSLDRGPGIYEQYF. The chain joins TRBV7-6 to TRBJ2-7; 11 bases map to TRBD1. The germline gives CDR1 SGHVS, CDR2 FNYEAQ. V lost 5 bases, J lost 4 bases, and 10 bases stayed unmatched. This CDR3 is 16 amino acids long.